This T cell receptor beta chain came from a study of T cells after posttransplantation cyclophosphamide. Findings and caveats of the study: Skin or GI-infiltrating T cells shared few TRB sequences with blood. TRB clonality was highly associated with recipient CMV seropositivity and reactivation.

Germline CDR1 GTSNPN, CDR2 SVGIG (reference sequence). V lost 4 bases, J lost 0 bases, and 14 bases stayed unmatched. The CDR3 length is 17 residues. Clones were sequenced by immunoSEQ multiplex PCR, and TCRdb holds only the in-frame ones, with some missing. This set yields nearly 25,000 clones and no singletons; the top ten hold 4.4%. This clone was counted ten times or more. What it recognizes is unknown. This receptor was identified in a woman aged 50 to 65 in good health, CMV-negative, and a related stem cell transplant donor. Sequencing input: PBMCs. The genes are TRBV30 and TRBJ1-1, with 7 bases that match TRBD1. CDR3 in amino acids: CAWNLDGTEIMNTEAFF. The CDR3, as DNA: TGTGCCTGGAATTTAGATGGGACAGAGATCATGAACACTGAAGCTTTCTTT. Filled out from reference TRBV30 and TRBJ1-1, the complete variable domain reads SQTIHQWPATLVQPVGSPLSLECTVEGTSNPNLYWYRQAAGRGLQLLFYSVGIGQISSEVPQNLSASRPQDRQFILSSKKLLLSDSGFYLCAWNLDGTEIMNTEAFFGQGTRLTVV.